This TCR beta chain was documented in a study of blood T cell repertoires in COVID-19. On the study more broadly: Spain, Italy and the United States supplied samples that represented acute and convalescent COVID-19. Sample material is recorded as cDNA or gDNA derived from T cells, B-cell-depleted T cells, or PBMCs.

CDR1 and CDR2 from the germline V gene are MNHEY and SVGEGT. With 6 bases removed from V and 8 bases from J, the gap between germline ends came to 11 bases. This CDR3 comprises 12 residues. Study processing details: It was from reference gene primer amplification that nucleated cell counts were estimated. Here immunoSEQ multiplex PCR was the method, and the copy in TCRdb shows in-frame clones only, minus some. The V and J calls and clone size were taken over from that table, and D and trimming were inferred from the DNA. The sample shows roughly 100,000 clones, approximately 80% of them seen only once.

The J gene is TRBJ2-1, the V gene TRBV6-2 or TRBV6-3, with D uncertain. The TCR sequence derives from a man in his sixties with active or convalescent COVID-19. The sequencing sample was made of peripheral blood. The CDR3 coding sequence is TGTGCCAGCAGCTCCTCTAGGCATGAGCAGTTCTTC. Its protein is CASSSSRHEQFF.